One and the same sample provided the 20 T cell receptor beta chains below, sequenced in a study of shared clonotypes between healthy human individuals. Assay: immunoSEQ multiplex PCR; the TCRdb copy retains only in-frame clones and omits some. The data show over 2 million clones, roughly 95% seen once. The specimen was naive CD4+ T cells sorted from blood. Regarding subset: CD45RA+ positively selected. The receptors were gathered from a man between 18 and 35 years old in good health.

This rearrangement joins TRBV19 to TRBJ1-5; unclear D gene. Germline V gene data show CDR1 as LNHDA and CDR2 as SQIVND (reference sequence). The CDR3 extends over 12 amino acids. V gave up 4 bases and J gave up 3 bases, with 4 bases separating them. CDR3 sequence reads: CASSTSNQPQHF. CDR3 DNA: TGTGCCAGTAGTACCTCCAATCAGCCCCAGCATTTT.

The rearrangement links TRBV7-2 to TRBJ1-2, with 7 bases fitting TRBD1. The CDR3 consists of 15 residues. V dropped 2 bases and J dropped 6; count of bases not matched to a gene: 9. Per the germline V gene, CDR1 is SGHTA and CDR2 is FQGNSA. CDR3 amino acids: CASSLRGQPMNGYTF. Here the CDR3 DNA reads TGTGCCAGCAGCTTAAGGGGACAGCCCATGAATGGCTACACCTTC. Based on the CDR3 plus reference TRBV7-2 and TRBJ1-2, the full variable domain is GAGVSQSPSNKVTEKGKDVELRCDPISGHTALYWYRQSLGQGLEFLIYFQGNSAPDKSGLPSDRFSAERTGGSVSTLTIQRTQQEDSAVYLCASSLRGQPMNGYTFGSGTRLTVV.

The CDR3 coding sequence is TGTGCCAGCAGCTTTGTTAGGGACACTGAAGCTTTCTTT. This sequence encodes CASSFVRDTEAFF. V and J are TRBV12-1 and TRBJ1-1. TRBV12-1 is deemed a pseudogene. The CDR3 is 13 amino acids.

The V gene is TRBV25-1, the J gene TRBJ2-5, with 11 bases lining up with TRBD2. Germline V gives CDR1 MGHDK, CDR2 SYGVNS. This CDR3 comprises 15 residues. The ends lost 6 bases at V and 2 bases at J; junction bases unmatched: 5. CDR3 bases: TGTGCCAGCAGCACAACTAGCGGGGGACAAGAGACCCAGTACTTC. This codes for CASSTTSGGQETQYF.

In the case of this clone: Other DNA sequences in this specimen translate into the identical CDR3. V and J are TRBV10-3 and TRBJ1-1; maybe TRBD1 (5 bases). V was cut by 0 bases and J by 2 bases, with 7 bases left in between. The germline V gene encodes CDR1 ENHRY and CDR2 SYGVKD. This CDR3 has 14 amino acids. The CDR3 DNA is TGTGCCATCAGTGAGTCGAGGGGAAACACTGAAGCTTTCTTT. The encoded protein is CAISESRGNTEAFF.

V is TRBV11-1 and J is TRBJ1-1; D is possibly TRBD1 (6 bases). The V gene lost 5 bases and the J gene lost 0 bases, with 16 bases spanning the gap. Per germline, CDR1 SGHAT and CDR2 FQDESV (reference sequence). The CDR3 is made up of 16 amino acids. CDR3 coding DNA: TGTGCCAGCAGCCGTAGGGGCGGACAGTTGAACACTGAAGCTTTCTTT. Its protein product is CASSRRGGQLNTEAFF.

The chain combines TRBV5-5 with TRBJ2-5; no clear D. Germline CDR1 and CDR2: SGHKS and YYEKEE (reference sequence). The V gene lost 2 bases and the J gene lost 5 bases, with 16 bases spanning the gap. The CDR3 consists of 15 residues. The CDR3 sequence is CASSFQILGSETQYF. Written as DNA, the CDR3 is TGTGCCAGCAGCTTTCAAATCCTTGGTTCCGAGACCCAGTACTTC.

This sequence joins TRBV27 and TRBJ2-1; maybe TRBD2 (6 bases). The germline CDR1 and CDR2 sequences are MNHEY and SMNVEV (reference sequence). This CDR3 is built from 16 residues. V lost 6 bases to trimming and J lost 0 bases, with 15 bases between them. The CDR3, as DNA: TGTGCCAGCAGAGACGGGACTCTCAGCTCCTACAATGAGCAGTTCTTC. Translated: CASRDGTLSSYNEQFF.

The chain couples TRBV7-8 to TRBJ2-7; tentatively, D is TRBD1 (6 bases). Germline V CDR1 and CDR2: SGHVS, FQNEAQ. V gave up 2 bases and J gave up 6 bases, with 14 bases separating them. This CDR3 is built from 14 residues. CDR3: CASSLPQGLGEQYF. CDR3 in DNA: TGTGCCAGCAGCTTACCGCAGGGGTTGGGCGAGCAGTACTTC.

A remark on this clone: The sample has other DNA sequences that encode this CDR3 too. The CDR3 reads CASSYSGGGTEAFF. As DNA, the CDR3 is TGTGCCAGCAGTTACTCAGGGGGGGGCACTGAAGCTTTCTTT. The rearrangement uses TRBV6-5 and TRBJ1-1; a possible D gene is TRBD1 (6 bases). CDR3 length equals 14 residues. V was pared by 0 bases and J by 4 bases, with 9 bases between. Germline CDR1 reads MNHEY; CDR2 reads SVGAGI.

Here the CDR3 DNA reads TGTGCCAGCAGCGGGGGAGTGGGACTAGCGGGAGGGCCGCCAGATACGCAGTATTTT. Translated, it gives CASSGGVGLAGGPPDTQYF. V is TRBV9 and J is TRBJ2-3; TRBD2 matches at 16 bases. This CDR3 is built from 19 residues. Unmatched junction bases numbered 11, after V lost 3 bases and J lost 4 bases. CDR1 is SGDLS, CDR2 YYNGEE, per germline.

Remarks on this clone: Other DNA sequences in this sample translate to the same CDR3. The chain couples TRBV9 to TRBJ2-7; D gene unclear. The CDR3 length is 14 residues. Germline loops: CDR1 SGDLS, CDR2 YYNGEE. Trimming left V 2 bases short and J 1 base short, with 10 bases between. CDR3 in DNA: TGTGCCAGCAGCGTCACCGGAGATTCCTACGAGCAGTACTTC. Protein product: CASSVTGDSYEQYF.

This clone has just one count. The chain links TRBV9 to TRBJ2-7; 9 bases map to TRBD1. With V trimmed by 3 bases and J by 1 base, 8 bases remained unmatched. The germline V gene encodes CDR1 SGDLS and CDR2 YYNGEE. The CDR3 sequence is 16 residues long. CDR3 nucleotide sequence: TGTGCCAGCAGCGGGTCCTCGGGGACAGGGTCCTACGAGCAGTACTTC. Amino acids: CASSGSSGTGSYEQYF.

The chain is built from TRBV5-4 and TRBJ2-1; the D gene is possibly TRBD1 (6 bases). V was trimmed by 9 bases and J by 0 bases, leaving 25 bases between them. This CDR3 has 18 amino acids. Germline CDR1 SGHNT, CDR2 YYREEE (reference sequence). CDR3 bases: TGTGCCACGAACAGGGCCGTCAATACCCAAAGCTCCTACAATGAGCAGTTCTTC. This codes for CATNRAVNTQSSYNEQFF.

This clone was found once. V is TRBV10-2 and J is TRBJ2-4, with D perhaps matching TRBD1 (5 bases). CDR1 is WSHSY, CDR2 SAAADI, per germline. V lost 8 bases and J 4 bases, leaving 9 bases between the germline ends. There are 12 residues in the CDR3. In DNA form, the CDR3 reads TGCGCCAGCGGCAGACAGAAAAACATTCAGTACTTC. Its translation is CASGRQKNIQYF.

The rearrangement joins TRBV6-1 to TRBJ2-4; D gene ambiguous. Germline CDR1 and CDR2: MNHNS and SASEGT. The CDR3 runs 12 residues. Between the trimmed V and J ends, which lost 5 bases and 8 bases, there was a span of 10 bases. The CDR3 coding sequence is TGTGCCAGCAGTCACGCCGGTGACATTCAGTACTTC. It codes for CASSHAGDIQYF.

The V gene is TRBV10-3, the J gene TRBJ1-1; TRBD1 might be the D (6 bases). Germline lookup yields CDR1 ENHRY and CDR2 SYGVKD. The CDR3 extends over 15 amino acids. The V end lost 0 bases, the J end lost 5 bases, and 13 bases lay between the germline ends. CDR3 amino acids: CAISESQTGITEAFF. DNA for the CDR3: TGTGCCATCAGTGAGTCCCAGACAGGAATTACTGAAGCTTTCTTT.

The chain recombines TRBV5-6 with TRBJ2-5, with TRBD1 as a possible D gene (5 bases). CDR1 is SGHDT, CDR2 YYEEEE, per germline. This CDR3 contains 15 residues. Between the trimmed V and J ends, which lost 4 bases and 0 bases, there was a span of 13 bases. The CDR3 region has the DNA TGTGCCAGCAGCCAACAACAGGAGTACCAAGAGACCCAGTACTTC. Its protein is CASSQQQEYQETQYF.

The gene calls are TRBV28 and TRBJ2-7; 9 bases match TRBD2. This CDR3 has 14 residues. V dropped 7 bases and J dropped 2; count of bases not matched to a gene: 6. The germline V gene encodes CDR1 MDHEN and CDR2 SYDVKM. The CDR3 region is CASMGAGGPYEQYF. The DNA for the CDR3 is TGTGCCAGCATGGGAGCGGGGGGTCCCTACGAGCAGTACTTC.

Turning to this clone: The same CDR3 is also encoded by other DNA sequences in this sample. The chain combines TRBV18 with TRBJ2-3, with 16 nucleotides matching TRBD2. With 3 bases clipped from V and 4 bases from J, the junction kept 1 base outside the gene matches. The CDR3 loop spans 16 amino acids. Germline V lookup: CDR1 KGHSH, CDR2 LQKENI. The CDR3 nucleotides read TGTGCCAGCTCACCGGGACTAGCGGGGGGGCCAGATACGCAGTATTTT. This encodes CASSPGLAGGPDTQYF. Variable domain in full (rest from reference TRBV18 and TRBJ2-3): NAGVMQNPRHLVRRRGQEARLRCSPMKGHSHVYWYRQLPEEGLKFMVYLQKENIIDESGMPKERFSAEFPKEGPSILRIQQVVRGDSAAYFCASSPGLAGGPDTQYFGPGTRLTVL.